One and the same sample provided the 10 T cell receptor beta chains below, sequenced in a study of blood T cell repertoires in COVID-19. Sequenced by immunoSEQ multiplex PCR; TCRdb stores in-frame clones only, minus some. The repertoire consists of about 160,000 clones, with roughly 86% occurring once and the leading ten covering around 0.5%. Sample: peripheral blood. These TCRs come from a man in his 60s with COVID-19, enrolled during active disease.

This sequence joins TRBV7-9 and TRBJ2-7, with 7 bases aligning to TRBD1. CDR1 and CDR2 from the germline V gene are SEHNR and FQNEAQ (reference sequence). CDR3 size: 16 residues. With 1 base clipped from V and 3 bases from J, the junction kept 9 bases outside the gene matches. The chain's CDR3 is CASSLEVTGALYEQYF. CDR3 in DNA: TGTGCCAGCAGCTTAGAGGTTACAGGGGCCCTCTACGAGCAGTACTTC.

The chain uses TRBV7-2 and TRBJ2-1; TRBD2 might be the D (6 bases). This CDR3 spans 16 amino acids. The germline V gene encodes CDR1 SGHTA and CDR2 FQGNSA. V lost 1 base, J lost 0 bases, and 10 bases lay in between. In DNA, the CDR3 is TGTGCCAGCAGCTTAGAGGCGGGGCCCTCCTACAATGAGCAGTTCTTC. It is translated as CASSLEAGPSYNEQFF.

This clone was recorded only once. This chain joins TRBV4-1 and TRBJ1-1; D is unresolved. The CDR3 spans 13 residues. CDR1 is MGHRA and CDR2 is YSYEKL in the germline V gene. Trimming stripped 1 base from V and 0 bases from J, with 3 bases between. The CDR3 protein is CASSQAVNTEAFF. The DNA for the CDR3 is TGCGCCAGCAGCCAAGCAGTGAACACTGAAGCTTTCTTT.

J is TRBJ1-5 and V is TRBV6-5, with unresolved D. The V end was cut by 5 bases, the J end by 6 bases, with 14 bases between. The CDR3 consists of 14 residues. From germline, CDR1 is MNHEY and CDR2 SVGAGI. This chain's CDR3 is CASSPPGFGQPQHF. In nucleotides, the CDR3 is TGTGCCAGCAGTCCCCCGGGGTTCGGTCAGCCCCAGCATTTT.

The V call is TRBV7-2, the J call TRBJ2-1; 7 bases match TRBD1. Germline V lookup: CDR1 SGHTA, CDR2 FQGNSA. The J segment lost 6 bases and the V segment lost 4 bases, leaving 6 bases of the junction unmatched. CDR3 length: 14 amino acids. CDR3: CASSSGQKVNEQFF. The CDR3 DNA follows: TGTGCCAGCAGCTCGGGACAGAAAGTCAATGAGCAGTTCTTC.

The V call is TRBV19, the J call TRBJ1-5; D is unclear. V lost 6 bases and J lost 0, with 12 bases in between. Germline V lookup: CDR1 LNHDA, CDR2 SQIVND (reference sequence). The CDR3 covers 15 residues. CDR3 bases: TGTGCCAGTAGGACAAGCTCTTATAGCAATCAGCCCCAGCATTTT. Its protein product is CASRTSSYSNQPQHF.

The chain uses TRBV6-2 or TRBV6-3 and TRBJ1-2, with 7 positions matching TRBD1. The CDR3 is made up of 15 amino acids. With V trimmed by 5 bases and J by 0 bases, 6 bases remained unmatched. Germline V gene data show CDR1 as MNHEY and CDR2 as SVGEGT. DNA for the CDR3: TGTGCCAGCAGTCGATCAGGGGGAGCTAACTATGGCTACACCTTC. Amino acid sequence: CASSRSGGANYGYTF.

In its sample, this clone was seen once. The gene calls are TRBV27 and TRBJ2-1; 14 bases map to TRBD2. The CDR3 has 15 amino acids. V lost 6 bases and J lost 6; bases outside the gene matches: 4. Germline CDR1 is MNHEY and CDR2 is SMNVEV (reference sequence). The CDR3 loop is CASRATSGGANEQFF. CDR3 DNA sequence: TGTGCCAGCAGGGCGACTAGCGGGGGGGCCAATGAGCAGTTCTTC.

Note on this clone: This sample includes further DNA sequences coding for the same CDR3. The V call is TRBV28, the J call TRBJ1-4, with 11 positions matching TRBD1. The CDR3 length is 15 residues. J lost 7 bases, V lost 6 bases, and 7 bases had no gene match. The germline V gene has CDR1 MDHEN and CDR2 SYDVKM. CDR3 region: CASSPPGTGGEKLFF. CDR3 coding DNA: TGTGCCAGCAGCCCTCCGGGGACAGGGGGTGAAAAACTGTTTTTT.

This chain links TRBV6-5 with TRBJ1-1; D ambiguous. This CDR3 spans 13 amino acids. Trimming cost V 4 bases and J 4 bases, with 10 bases left between them. The V gene's germline CDR1 is MNHEY and CDR2 SVGAGI. CDR3 DNA sequence: TGTGCCAGCAGTTCAGTTACGGGCACTGAAGCTTTCTTT. It is translated as CASSSVTGTEAFF.